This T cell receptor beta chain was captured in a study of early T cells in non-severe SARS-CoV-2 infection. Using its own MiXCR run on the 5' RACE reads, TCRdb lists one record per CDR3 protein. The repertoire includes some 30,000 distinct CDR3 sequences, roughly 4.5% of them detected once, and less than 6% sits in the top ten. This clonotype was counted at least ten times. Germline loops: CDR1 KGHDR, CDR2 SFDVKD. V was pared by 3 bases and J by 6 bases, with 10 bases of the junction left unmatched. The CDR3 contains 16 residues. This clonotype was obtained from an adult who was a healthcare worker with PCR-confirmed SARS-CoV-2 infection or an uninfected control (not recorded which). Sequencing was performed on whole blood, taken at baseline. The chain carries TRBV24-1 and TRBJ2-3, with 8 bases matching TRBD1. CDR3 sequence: CATSDEDRVISDTQYF. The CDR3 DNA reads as TGTGCCACCAGTGATGAGGACAGGGTGATATCGGATACGCAGTATTTT.